One sample yielded the 27 T cell receptor beta chains listed below, sequenced in a study of T cells in Graves' hyperthyroidism and ophthalmopathy. The investigators amplified TCR beta CDR3 regions from RNA transcripts. Initially, a first-round RT-PCR of the TCR CDR3 employed the HTBI primer set. A single record per CDR3 protein comes from TCRdb applying MiXCR to the multiplex PCR reads. The sample has about 840,000 distinct CDR3 sequences; 35% to 40% are singletons. The source material was blood. These TCRs come from a man younger than 30 with Graves' hyperthyroidism.

In its sample, this clonotype was seen a few times. This chain uses TRBV2 with TRBJ1-1; 10 nucleotides match TRBD1. J gave up 3 bases and V 7 bases, and 11 bases lay outside the gene matches. The CDR3 loop spans 16 amino acids. Germline assignment: CDR1 SNHLY and CDR2 FYNNEI. The CDR3 is CASIGVPGQGYTEAFF. CDR3 nucleotide sequence: TGTGCCAGCATTGGGGTCCCGGGACAGGGGTACACTGAAGCTTTCTTT.

The chain links TRBV5-1 to TRBJ2-2; D call uncertain. This CDR3 is built from 14 residues. V lost 4 bases to trimming and J lost 8 bases, with 15 bases between them. Germline CDR1 is SGHRS and CDR2 is YFSETQ. The CDR3 loop is CASSLDLDPGELFF. The CDR3, as DNA: TGCGCCAGCAGCCTGGACCTGGACCCAGGGGAGCTGTTTTTT.

This chain joins TRBV20-1 and TRBJ1-1, with TRBD1 as a possible D gene (5 bases). Trimming pared 0 bases from V and 5 bases from J, leaving 16 bases between. This CDR3 spans 15 amino acids. CDR1 DFQATT and CDR2 SNEGSKA come from the germline V gene (reference sequence). In nucleotides, the CDR3 is TGCAGTGCTAGAGATCTCCGGGGGAAGTGGACTGAAGCTTTCTTT. Protein: CSARDLRGKWTEAFF.

The sample holds many counts of this clonotype. This chain joins TRBV10-3 and TRBJ2-7; D ambiguous. Germline V gives CDR1 ENHRY, CDR2 SYGVKD. This CDR3 is 14 amino acids long. V dropped 5 bases and J dropped 0 bases, with 11 bases sitting between them. CDR3 coding DNA: TGTGCCATCAGTCTGGGCCGAATCTCCTACGAGCAGTACTTC. Protein product: CAISLGRISYEQYF.

This clonotype was seen at least ten times. The genes are TRBV19 and TRBJ1-2; D ambiguous. V lost 3 bases and J lost 4, with 9 bases in between. This CDR3 contains 13 residues. Germline loops: CDR1 LNHDA, CDR2 SQIVND (reference sequence). The CDR3 region has the DNA TGTGCCAGTAGTATGGCATTGTTCTATGGCTACACCTTC. Protein product: CASSMALFYGYTF.

The chain couples TRBV7-9 to TRBJ1-6; the match to TRBD1 covers 9 bases. The CDR3 loop spans 15 amino acids. Germline assignment: CDR1 SEHNR and CDR2 FQNEAQ (reference sequence). V was clipped by 5 bases and J by 5 bases; unmatched bases: 4. CDR3 bases: TGTGCCAGCAGCGCCGGACAGGGGCATAATTCACCCCTCCACTTT. Translation: CASSAGQGHNSPLHF.

The chain combines TRBV12-3 or TRBV12-4 with TRBJ1-1; tentative D call: TRBD1 (6 bases). V was shortened by 3 bases and J by 1 base, with 15 bases between the two germline ends. The CDR3 covers 16 residues. The chain's CDR3 is CASSFGLRGTNTEAFF. CDR3 nucleotide sequence: TGTGCCAGCAGTTTTGGGTTGAGGGGGACGAACACTGAAGCTTTCTTT.

The chain is built from TRBV10-3 and TRBJ1-5; no definite D call. The CDR3 has 14 amino acids. Germline CDR1 ENHRY, CDR2 SYGVKD. Trimming removed 3 bases at V and 7 bases at J, with 13 bases between. In nucleotides, the CDR3 is TGTGCCATCAGTGAAGTGAGGGCGAGGCAGCCCCAGCATTTT. It specifies CAISEVRARQPQHF.

This clonotype appeared a few times. This chain connects TRBV5-1 to TRBJ1-1, with 8 bases that match TRBD1. From germline, CDR1 is SGHRS and CDR2 YFSETQ. The J segment lost 1 base and the V segment lost 1 base, leaving 3 bases of the junction unmatched. The CDR3 extends over 15 amino acids. The CDR3: CASSLRTGGNTEAFF. The CDR3 nucleotides are TGCGCCAGCAGCTTGCGAACAGGGGGGAACACTGAAGCTTTCTTT.

The V gene is TRBV10-3, the J gene TRBJ1-6, with 8 bases lining up with TRBD1. The CDR3 is made up of 15 amino acids. Germline assignment: CDR1 ENHRY and CDR2 SYGVKD. V trimming: 10 bases; J trimming: 10 bases; junction bases outside the gene matches: 15. CDR3 residues: CASSPPDRAGSPLHF. The CDR3 coding sequence is TGTGCCAGCAGCCCCCCGGACAGGGCAGGGTCACCCCTCCACTTT.

The chain couples TRBV4-1 to TRBJ2-5; D unresolved. The germline V gene has CDR1 MGHRA and CDR2 YSYEKL. This CDR3 comprises 15 residues. With 0 bases removed from V and 4 bases from J, the gap between germline ends came to 12 bases. The CDR3 region is CASSQDSGDGETQYF. The DNA of the CDR3 is TGCGCCAGCAGCCAAGATTCAGGAGACGGAGAGACCCAGTACTTC.

The chain joins TRBV24-1 to TRBJ2-5; D is unresolved. Germline V gives CDR1 KGHDR, CDR2 SFDVKD. The CDR3 loop spans 16 amino acids. V was trimmed by 11 bases and J by 1 base, leaving 22 bases between them. CDR3 protein: CASSPGTPGFQETQYF. The CDR3 DNA sequence: TGTGCCAGCTCACCTGGCACCCCCGGATTCCAAGAGACCCAGTACTTC.

V is TRBV5-5 and J is TRBJ2-2; D not resolved. Germline values: CDR1 SGHKS, CDR2 YYEKEE (reference sequence). The CDR3 loop spans 12 amino acids. V lost 1 base and J 6 bases, leaving 4 bases between the germline ends. In nucleotides, the CDR3 is TGTGCCAGCAGCTTGTGGGCCGGGGAGCTGTTTTTT. It yields the protein CASSLWAGELFF.

The chain employs TRBV12-3 or TRBV12-4 and TRBJ1-2; D is ambiguous. The V and J ends lost 7 bases and 4 bases respectively, with 19 bases between them. The CDR3 runs to 15 residues. CDR3 protein: CASTYPGDFGYGYTF. The DNA of the CDR3 is TGTGCCAGCACCTACCCCGGTGACTTCGGCTATGGCTACACCTTC.

V usage is TRBV7-9 and J usage is TRBJ1-5; maybe TRBD1 (5 bases). The germline CDR1 and CDR2 sequences are SEHNR and FQNEAQ (reference sequence). The CDR3 is 15 amino acids. CDR3: CACEGPQVGNQPQHF. In DNA, the CDR3 is TGTGCTTGTGAGGGGCCACAGGTGGGCAATCAGCCCCAGCATTTT.

There are a few counts of this clonotype. The rearrangement joins TRBV29-1 to TRBJ2-5, with D uncertain. The CDR3 is 13 amino acids. The V gene's germline CDR1 is SQVTM and CDR2 ANQGSEA. Trimming cost V 4 bases and J 2 bases, with 11 bases left between them. For the CDR3, the DNA is TGCAGCGTTGGCCCGAGATTTCAAGAGACCCAGTACTTC. This sequence encodes CSVGPRFQETQYF.

This clonotype occurred many times. V gene TRBV9 combines with J gene TRBJ1-3; D call uncertain. Per germline, CDR1 SGDLS and CDR2 YYNGEE. V lost 0 bases and J lost 2, with 9 bases in between. The CDR3 extends over 15 amino acids. DNA of the CDR3: TGTGCCAGCAGCGTAGCAGGAACGACTGGAAACACCATATATTTT. Amino acids: CASSVAGTTGNTIYF.

This chain links TRBV7-2 with TRBJ2-7, with D possibly being TRBD1 (6 bases). Deletions cut 4 bases from V and 1 base from J, with 11 bases between. Germline V gene lookup returns CDR1 SGHTA and CDR2 FQGNSA. This CDR3 is 14 amino acids long. DNA for the CDR3: TGTGCCAGCAGCTACCGGGACACTTCCTACGAGCAGTACTTC. Its translation: CASSYRDTSYEQYF.

This clonotype was seen repeatedly, ten times or more. The chain carries TRBV7-2 and TRBJ2-7; D ambiguous. CDR3 length: 13 residues. CDR1 is SGHTA and CDR2 is FQGNSA in the germline V gene. V lost 3 bases and J 7 bases, leaving 13 bases between the germline ends. CDR3 in amino acids: CASSFRSSREQYF. The CDR3 region has the DNA TGTGCCAGCAGCTTCCGCTCCTCCCGGGAGCAGTACTTC.

This sequence joins TRBV5-1 and TRBJ2-2; possibly TRBD1 for D (6 bases). This CDR3 region has 17 residues. The ends were cut back, 0 bases at V and 4 bases at J, with 16 bases in the middle. The germline V gene encodes CDR1 SGHRS and CDR2 YFSETQ. The CDR3 DNA sequence: TGCGCCAGCAGCTTGGGCACAGGGTCTTTTCGCACCGGGGAGCTGTTTTTT. This gives the protein CASSLGTGSFRTGELFF.

Notes on this clonotype: The junction departs from the called germline gene at one end, perhaps through a read error. The chain combines TRBV7-9 with TRBJ1-6, with D unclear. The CDR3 loop spans 12 amino acids. Germline V CDR1 and CDR2: SEHNR, FQNEAQ (reference sequence). CDR3 nucleotide sequence: TGCGCCAGCAGCAAAGCGAATTCACCCCTCCACTTT. Translation: CASSKANSPLHF.

Details on this clonotype: An end of the junction differs from the germline gene, which may be a read error. V usage is TRBV7-2 and J usage is TRBJ2-7; D unresolved. The CDR3 extends over 14 amino acids. Germline-derived CDR1 and CDR2 are SGHTA and FQGNSA. Here the CDR3 DNA reads TGTGCCAGCAGCCAAGTATCCGGACCCTACGAGCGGTACTTC. It specifies CASSQVSGPYERYF.

The rearrangement joins TRBV10-3 to TRBJ2-7; D tentatively fits TRBD1 or TRBD2 (5 bases each). The CDR3 contains 14 residues. Germline V gives CDR1 ENHRY, CDR2 SYGVKD. The V and J ends lost 10 bases and 1 base respectively, with 17 bases between them. The CDR3 spells CASSRDAESYEQYF. The DNA for the CDR3 is TGTGCCAGCTCTCGGGACGCGGAGTCCTACGAGCAGTACTTC.

At least ten counts were recorded for this clonotype. V and J are TRBV7-2 and TRBJ2-6, with 7 nucleotides matching TRBD1. V lost 5 bases, J lost 1 base, and 5 bases stayed unmatched. The CDR3 has 16 amino acids. The germline V gene encodes CDR1 SGHTA and CDR2 FQGNSA. In DNA, the CDR3 is TGTGCCAGCAGCCCGACAGGGTTGTCTGGGGCCAACGTCCTGACTTTC. It encodes CASSPTGLSGANVLTF.

This clonotype was observed at least ten times. The chain joins TRBV7-9 to TRBJ2-7, with D maybe TRBD2 (5 bases). Looked up from germline, CDR1 is SEHNR and CDR2 is FQNEAQ (reference sequence). CDR3 length equals 14 residues. The V end lost 4 bases, the J end lost 4 bases, and 14 bases lay between the germline ends. The CDR3 here is CASSSTSRDYEQYF. The CDR3 DNA reads TGTGCCAGCAGCTCGACTTCGAGGGATTACGAGCAGTACTTC.

The chain employs TRBV7-2 and TRBJ1-5; 10 bases align to TRBD1. Germline V gives CDR1 SGHTA, CDR2 FQGNSA. With V trimmed by 4 bases and J by 6 bases, 3 bases remained unmatched. The length of the CDR3 is 14 residues. CDR3 nucleotide sequence: TGTGCCAGCAGCTCCCGGGACAGGGGTCAGCCCCAGCATTTT. This sequence encodes CASSSRDRGQPQHF.

Only a few counts were recorded for this clonotype. In DNA form, the CDR3 reads TGCAGCGTTGAAGACTTCAGCTCCTACGAGCAGTACTTC. Its protein product is CSVEDFSSYEQYF. The V and J genes are TRBV29-1 and TRBJ2-7, with no clear D. Germline V gives CDR1 SQVTM, CDR2 ANQGSEA. The CDR3 sequence is 13 residues long. V gave up 0 bases and J gave up 0 bases, with 6 bases separating them.